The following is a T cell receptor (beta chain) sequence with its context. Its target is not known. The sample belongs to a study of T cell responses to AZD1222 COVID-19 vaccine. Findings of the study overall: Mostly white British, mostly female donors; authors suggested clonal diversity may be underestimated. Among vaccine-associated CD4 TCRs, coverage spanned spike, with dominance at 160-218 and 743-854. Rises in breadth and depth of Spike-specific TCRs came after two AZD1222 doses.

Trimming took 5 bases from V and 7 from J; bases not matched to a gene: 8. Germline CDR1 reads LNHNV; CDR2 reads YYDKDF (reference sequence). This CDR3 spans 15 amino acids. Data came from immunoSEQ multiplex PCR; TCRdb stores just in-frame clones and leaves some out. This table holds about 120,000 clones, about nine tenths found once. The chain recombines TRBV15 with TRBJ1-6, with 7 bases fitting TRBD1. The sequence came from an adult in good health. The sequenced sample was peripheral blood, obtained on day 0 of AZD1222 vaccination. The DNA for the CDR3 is TGTGCCACCAGCCGGACGGACAGGCCGAATTCACCCCTCCACTTT. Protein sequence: CATSRTDRPNSPLHF. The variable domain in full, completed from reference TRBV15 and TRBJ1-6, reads DAMVIQNPRYQVTQFGKPVTLSCSQTLNHNVMYWYQQKSSQAPKLLFHYYDKDFNNEADTPDNFQSRRPNTSFCFLDIRSPGLGDTAMYLCATSRTDRPNSPLHFGNGTRLTVT.